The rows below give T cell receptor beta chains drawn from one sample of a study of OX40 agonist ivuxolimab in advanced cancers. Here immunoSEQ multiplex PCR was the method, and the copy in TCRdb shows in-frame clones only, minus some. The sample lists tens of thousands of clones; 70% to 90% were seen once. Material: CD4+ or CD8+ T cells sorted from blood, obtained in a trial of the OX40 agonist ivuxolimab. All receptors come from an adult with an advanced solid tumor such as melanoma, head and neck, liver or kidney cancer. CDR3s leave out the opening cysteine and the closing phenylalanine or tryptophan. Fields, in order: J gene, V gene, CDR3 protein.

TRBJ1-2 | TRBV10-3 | AISRDREYSYGYT
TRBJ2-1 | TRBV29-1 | SVGDVYNEQF
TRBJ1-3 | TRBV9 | ASSVVAGGIAGNTIY
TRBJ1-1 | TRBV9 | ASSVSPGGDTEAF
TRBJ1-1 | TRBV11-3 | ASSLGSLGNTEAF
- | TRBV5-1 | ASSLGTGGYEQY
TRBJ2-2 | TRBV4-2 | ASSLGRTTNTGELF
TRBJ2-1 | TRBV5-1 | ASSLPLVGEASEQF
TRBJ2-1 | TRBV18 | ASSPGTPGEQF
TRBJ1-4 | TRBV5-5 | ASREGVNEKLF
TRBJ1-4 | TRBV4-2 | ASALRRATNEKLF
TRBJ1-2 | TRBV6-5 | ASSKLGGALYGYT
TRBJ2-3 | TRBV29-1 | SVDEGAWADTQY
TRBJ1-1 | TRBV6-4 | ASSGPGPPYTEAF
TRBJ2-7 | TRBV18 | ASSPEGPYEQY
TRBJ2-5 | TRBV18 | ASSPTSGPREQY
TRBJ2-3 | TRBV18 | ASSQRGNLRDTQY
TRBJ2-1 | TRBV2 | ASNRGNGQEQF
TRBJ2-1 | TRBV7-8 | ASSLSAGGYNEQF
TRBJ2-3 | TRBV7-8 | ASSSLALGTDTQY
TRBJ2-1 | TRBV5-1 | ASSLTLAGVSDEQF
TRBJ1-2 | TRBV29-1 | SVEDPLGQGNYGYT
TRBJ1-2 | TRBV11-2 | ASSSHGFYGYT
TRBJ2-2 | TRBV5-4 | ASSLGRLVNTGELF
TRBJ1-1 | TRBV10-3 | AISSGGTEAF
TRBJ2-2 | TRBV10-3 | AIRASLGGTGELF